This T cell receptor (beta chain) originates from a study of Ad26.COV2.S vaccination and SARS-CoV-2 variants. Study as a whole: Ad26.COV2.S, an intramuscular injection, was given once or twice 56 days apart.

Germline V gene data show CDR1 as GTSNPN and CDR2 as SVGIG (reference sequence). There are 15 residues in the CDR3. V was shortened by 0 bases and J by 9 bases, with 18 bases between the two germline ends. Data came from immunoSEQ multiplex PCR; TCRdb stores just in-frame clones and leaves some out. This table holds about half a million clones, 80% to 90% found once. The treatment denotes: around 19 received Ad26.COV2.S at low or high dose, single or two shots; 5 received placebo; per-sample allocation not given. Collection of the samples took place on day 63 after the first injection of vaccine or placebo. Boston hosted the donor, who was an adult aged 18-55 years.

V is TRBV30 and J is TRBJ2-1; tentative D call: TRBD2 (6 bases). Sequenced here: peripheral blood, sampled in a trial of Ad26.COV2.S vaccine versus placebo. The clonotype comes from a person between 18 and 65 years old who received the Ad26.COV2.S COVID-19 vaccine or a placebo. The DNA of the CDR3 is TGTGCCTGGAGTGTAGTCGTAGGGAGGAGATCTGAGCAGTTCTTC. Protein sequence: CAWSVVVGRRSEQFF. Filled out from reference TRBV30 and TRBJ2-1, the complete variable domain reads SQTIHQWPATLVQPVGSPLSLECTVEGTSNPNLYWYRQAAGRGLQLLFYSVGIGQISSEVPQNLSASRPQDRQFILSSKKLLLSDSGFYLCAWSVVVGRRSEQFFGPGTRLTVL.